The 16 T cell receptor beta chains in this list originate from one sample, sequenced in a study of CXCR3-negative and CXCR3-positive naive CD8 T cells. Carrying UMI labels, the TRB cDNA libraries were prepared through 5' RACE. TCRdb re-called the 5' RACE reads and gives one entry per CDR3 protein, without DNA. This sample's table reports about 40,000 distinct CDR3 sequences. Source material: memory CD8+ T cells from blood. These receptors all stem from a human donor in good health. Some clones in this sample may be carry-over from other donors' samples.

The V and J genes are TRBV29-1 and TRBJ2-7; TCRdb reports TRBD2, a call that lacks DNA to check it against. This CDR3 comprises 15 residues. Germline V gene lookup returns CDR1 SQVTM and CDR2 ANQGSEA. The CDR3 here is CSVVPGLAGVGEQYF.

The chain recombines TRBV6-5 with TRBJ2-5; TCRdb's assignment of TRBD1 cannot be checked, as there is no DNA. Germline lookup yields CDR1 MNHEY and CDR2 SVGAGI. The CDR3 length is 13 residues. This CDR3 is CASSYSPGRTQYF.

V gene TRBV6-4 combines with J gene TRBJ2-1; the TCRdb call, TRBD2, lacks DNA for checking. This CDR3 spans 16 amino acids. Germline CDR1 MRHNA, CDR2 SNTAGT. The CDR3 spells CASSDSTSGGHNEQFF.

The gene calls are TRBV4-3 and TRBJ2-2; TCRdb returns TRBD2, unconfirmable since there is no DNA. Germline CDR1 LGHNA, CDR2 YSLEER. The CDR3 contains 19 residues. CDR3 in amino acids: CASSQYTLAGGRASGELFF.

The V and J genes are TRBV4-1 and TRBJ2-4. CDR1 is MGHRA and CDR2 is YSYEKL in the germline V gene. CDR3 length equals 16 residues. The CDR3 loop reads CASSQGRGPAKNIQYF.

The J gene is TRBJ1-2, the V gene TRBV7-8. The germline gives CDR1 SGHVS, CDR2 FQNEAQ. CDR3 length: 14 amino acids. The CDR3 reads CASSPGGINYGYTF. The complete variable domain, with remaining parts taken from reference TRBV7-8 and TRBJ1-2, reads GAGVSQSPRYKVAKRGQDVALRCDPISGHVSLFWYQQALGQGPEFLTYFQNEAQLDKSGLPSDRFFAERPEGSVSTLKIQRTQQEDSAVYLCASSPGGINYGYTFGSGTRLTVV.

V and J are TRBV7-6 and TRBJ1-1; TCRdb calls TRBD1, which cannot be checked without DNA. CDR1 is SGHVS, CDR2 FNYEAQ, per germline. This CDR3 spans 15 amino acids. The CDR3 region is CASSFPQGGFTEAFF.

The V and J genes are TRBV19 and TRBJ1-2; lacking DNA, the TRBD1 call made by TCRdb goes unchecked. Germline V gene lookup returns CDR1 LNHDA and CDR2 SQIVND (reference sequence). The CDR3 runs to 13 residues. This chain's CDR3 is CASSHLAGDGYTF. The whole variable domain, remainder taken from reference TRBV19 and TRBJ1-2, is DGGITQSPKYLFRKEGQNVTLSCEQNLNHDAMYWYRQDPGQGLRLIYYSQIVNDFQKGDIAEGYSVSREKKESFPLTVTSAQKNPTAFYLCASSHLAGDGYTFGSGTRLTVV.

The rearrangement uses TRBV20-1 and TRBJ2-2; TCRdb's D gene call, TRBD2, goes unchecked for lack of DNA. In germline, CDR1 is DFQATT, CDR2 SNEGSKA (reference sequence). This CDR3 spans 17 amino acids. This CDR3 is CSARDLRLATNTGELFF.

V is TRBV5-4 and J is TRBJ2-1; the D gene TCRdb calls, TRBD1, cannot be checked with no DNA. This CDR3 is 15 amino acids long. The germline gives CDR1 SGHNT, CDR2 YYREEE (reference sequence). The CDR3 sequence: CASSFPIAGSGEQFF.

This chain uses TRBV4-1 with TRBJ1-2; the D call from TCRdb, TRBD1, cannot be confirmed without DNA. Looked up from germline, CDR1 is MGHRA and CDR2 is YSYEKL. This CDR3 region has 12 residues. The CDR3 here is CASSHWDRDHTF.

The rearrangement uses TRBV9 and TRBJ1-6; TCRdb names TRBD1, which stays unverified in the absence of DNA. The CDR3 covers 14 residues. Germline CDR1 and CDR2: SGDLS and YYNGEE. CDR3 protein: CASNPGQFNSPLHF.

CDR3 in amino acids: CASTLRGEQYF. The V and J genes are TRBV12-3 or TRBV12-4 and TRBJ2-7; the D gene TCRdb calls, TRBD2, cannot be checked with no DNA. The CDR3 is 11 residues long.

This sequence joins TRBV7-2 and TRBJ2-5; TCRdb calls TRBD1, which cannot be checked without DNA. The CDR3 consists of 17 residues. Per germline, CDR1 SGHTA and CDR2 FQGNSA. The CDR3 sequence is CASSTSTGVRWEETQYF.

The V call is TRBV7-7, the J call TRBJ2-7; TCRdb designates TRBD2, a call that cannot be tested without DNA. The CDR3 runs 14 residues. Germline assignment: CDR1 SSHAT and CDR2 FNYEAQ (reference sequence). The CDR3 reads CASSGILAAYEQYF.

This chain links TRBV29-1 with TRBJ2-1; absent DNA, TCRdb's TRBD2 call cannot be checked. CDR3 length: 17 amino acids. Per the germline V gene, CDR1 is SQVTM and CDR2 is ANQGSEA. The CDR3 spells CSGFGGLLTGHSDEQFF.